The rows below give T cell receptor beta chains drawn from one sample of a study of read filtering for tumor transcriptome and immune sequencing. TCRdb used MiXCR to reprocess the reads, holding one entry per CDR3 protein. The sample holds 130,000 or so distinct CDR3 sequences, about 12% seen once. Source material: a population of CD138-negative cells sorted from bone marrow. All receptors come from a donor at least 40 years old with multiple myeloma. Each CDR3 is given with its conserved first and last residue.

V gene	CDR3 protein
TRBV12-3/TRBV12-4	CASSPQGHYGYTF
TRBV12-3/TRBV12-4	CASSFWGNEQYF
TRBV10-3	CAILREGRYGYTF
TRBV7-3	CASSLTTGLGGEAFF
TRBV5-1	CASSVPLGPLDNEQFF
TRBV6-5	CASSYGGGRTDTQYF
TRBV20-1	CSAEEEPSGSYVGVFQETQYF
TRBV7-9	CASSLVRQRQISGANVLTF
TRBV7-2	CASSLSAGRETQYF
TRBV6-1	CASSAVQRSATGELFF
TRBV20-1	CSASTSGYPDTQYF
TRBV5-5	CASSTRDYSYEQYF
TRBV19	CASTSAGRENEKLFF
TRBV24-1	CATAGPWGQGSPGELFF
TRBV7-9	CASSFPGPDGTDTQYF
TRBV7-9	CASSSPGSSYEQYF
TRBV12-3/TRBV12-4	CASRSNTGELFF
TRBV20-1	CSAGPTGTGELFF
TRBV5-1	CASSLDPGGGTGELFF
TRBV2	CASSSVGAQHF
TRBV12-3/TRBV12-4	CASSSQRGSSYEQYF
TRBV5-1	CASSHGTDYEQYF
TRBV7-9	CASSPPGPNQPQHF
TRBV6-1	CASSEAVSSYNEQFF
TRBV6-5	CASSYPGRQETQYF
TRBV29-1	CSLAGGSYNEQFF
TRBV12-3/TRBV12-4	CASRFSKGGSGANVLTF
TRBV4-1	CASSQEDGGSGELFF
TRBV20-1	CSASLLAGTNEQFF
TRBV29-1	CSAEDSSGNTIYF
TRBV7-8	CASSQLGVGETQYF
TRBV9	CASRQGGTSGRNTGELFF
TRBV7-9	CASSLAWNTGELFF
TRBV19	CASNSQGSSGANVLTF
TRBV19	CASSPGHGSYNEQFF
TRBV24-1	CATSDSTGGGEKLFF
TRBV11-2	CASSLVGLGETQYF
TRBV20-1	CSAWTGASNQPQHF
TRBV7-9	CASSMTSGSGEQYF
TRBV6-5	CASSYTGGSYNEQFF
TRBV20-1	CSAGRQGRNEQLF
TRBV29-1	CSVRGLAGNHYNEQFF
TRBV14	CASSQSPAQPQHF
TRBV4-3	CASSQETSGSLGYEQYF
TRBV12-3/TRBV12-4	CASSLPRGAEAFF
TRBV6-2/TRBV6-3	CASSYSVTNIQYF
TRBV5-1	CASSLVVGSYEQYF
TRBV7-2	CASSPLSGGGYEQFF
TRBV7-2	CASSQLRFNEQFF
TRBV7-2	CASSSDRSYNSPLHF
TRBV12-3/TRBV12-4	CASRSRGIEQFF
TRBV7-2	CASSPQTGGDEKLFF
TRBV3-1	CASSQEGAARGELFF
TRBV10-3	CAISGRGGTRNMNTEAFF
TRBV5-1	CASSHSRRASGETQYF
TRBV7-3	CASSPGRRGTDTQYF
TRBV7-9	CASSSNRDRGHEQYF
TRBV29-1	CSGVSGANVLTF
TRBV3-1	CASSTGVTSSYNEQFF
TRBV4-3	CASSQDSLVLNTEAFF